Reported below is one T cell receptor beta chain. Its target is not known. The sample belongs to a study of beta chain features in type 1 diabetes. Study-level points and caveats: Sampled from patients, naive, central memory and Treg TCRB repertoires appeared more similar than those sampled from healthy donors.

The CDR3 length is 15 residues. The germline V gene encodes CDR1 MGHRA and CDR2 YSYEKL. V lost 1 base to trimming and J lost 0 bases, with 7 bases between them. Expressed TCRB transcripts were sequenced because the isolated RNA had all been reverse transcribed beforehand. The table came from immunoSEQ multiplex PCR; TCRdb's copy has only in-frame clones and leaves some out. The sample contains approximately 470,000 clones, roughly 30% of which appear only once. The chain links TRBV4-1 to TRBJ2-1, with D tentatively TRBD1 or TRBD2 (5 bases each). The sequence was collected from a man between 18 and 35 years old in good health. Material: naive CD4+ T cells from blood. CDR3 region: CASSQGGYSYNEQFF. Written as DNA, the CDR3 is TGCGCCAGCAGCCAAGGGGGGTACTCCTACAATGAGCAGTTCTTC.